These 21 T cell receptor beta chains share one sample of origin, sequenced in a study of radiotherapy plus CTLA-4 blockade in lung cancer. Assay: immunoSEQ multiplex PCR; the TCRdb copy retains only in-frame clones and omits some. The repertoire holds around 130,000 clones, with about nine tenths as singletons. The source material was peripheral blood, sampled from a patient treated with radiotherapy plus ipilimumab. The receptors here all came from a human donor with non-small cell lung cancer that progressed on radiotherapy plus ipilimumab.

The gene calls are TRBV5-6 and TRBJ1-1, with D possibly being TRBD1 (5 bases). The germline gives CDR1 SGHDT, CDR2 YYEEEE. Trimming left V 2 bases short and J 1 base short, with 9 bases between. There are 14 residues in the CDR3. The CDR3 region has the DNA TGTGCCAGCAGCTTAAGGGGCGGGAACACTGAAGCTTTCTTT. This translates into CASSLRGGNTEAFF.

The chain uses TRBV5-5 and TRBJ1-5, with 7 bases fitting TRBD1. Germline V gene sequence: CDR1 SGHKS, CDR2 YYEKEE (reference sequence). The CDR3 consists of 15 residues. V was pared by 1 base and J by 4 bases, with 5 bases of the junction left unmatched. The CDR3 protein is CASSLQGVSNQPQHF. CDR3 in DNA: TGTGCCAGCAGCTTGCAGGGGGTTTCTAATCAGCCCCAGCATTTT.

V is TRBV11-3 and J is TRBJ2-2; 7 bases align to TRBD2. The CDR3 totals 15 residues. V lost 4 bases, J lost 4 bases, and 6 bases stayed unmatched. CDR1 and CDR2 (germline): SGHNT, YENEEA. The chain's CDR3 is CASSSSGGGTGELFF. The CDR3 DNA reads as TGTGCCAGCAGCTCTAGCGGCGGGGGCACCGGGGAGCTGTTTTTT.

This clone was recorded once. The V and J genes are TRBV19 and TRBJ1-3, with D possibly matching TRBD1 (5 bases). V lost 2 bases, J lost 0 bases, and 8 bases lay in between. Germline CDR1 LNHDA, CDR2 SQIVND (reference sequence). This CDR3 region has 15 residues. This chain's CDR3 is CASSIQGPSGNTIYF. The CDR3 DNA reads TGTGCCAGTAGTATACAGGGTCCCTCTGGAAACACCATATATTTT.

V and J are TRBV28 and TRBJ1-3; 7 nucleotides match TRBD1. CDR3 length: 16 residues. Germline loops: CDR1 MDHEN, CDR2 SYDVKM. J lost 1 base, V lost 5 bases, and 8 bases had no gene match. The CDR3 region is CASSPGTVLSGNTIYF. The CDR3 DNA reads TGTGCCAGCAGTCCCGGGACAGTCCTTTCTGGAAACACCATATATTTT.

The rearrangement uses TRBV5-1 and TRBJ2-7; D uncertain. Germline V gene lookup returns CDR1 SGHRS and CDR2 YFSETQ. The CDR3 length is 11 residues. V gave up 7 bases and J gave up 3 bases, with 8 bases separating them. Written as DNA, the CDR3 is TGCGCCAGCCGCTCGGGCTACGAGCAGTACTTC. It translates to CASRSGYEQYF.

The chain carries TRBV10-2 and TRBJ2-7, with D tentatively TRBD1 or TRBD2 (5 bases each). The CDR3 contains 15 residues. The V gene's germline CDR1 is WSHSY and CDR2 SAAADI. The V and J ends lost 2 bases and 1 base respectively, with 12 bases between them. CDR3 amino acids: CASSEPGTGSYEQYF. The DNA of the CDR3 is TGCGCCAGCAGTGAGCCCGGGACGGGTTCCTACGAGCAGTACTTC.

J is TRBJ1-5 and V is TRBV19; possible D gene TRBD1, 5 bases. The V gene's germline CDR1 is LNHDA and CDR2 SQIVND (reference sequence). Trimming removed 5 bases at V and 6 bases at J, with 20 bases between. This CDR3 comprises 16 residues. CDR3 in amino acids: CASSGEGTTVFQPQHF. CDR3 in DNA: TGTGCCAGTAGTGGCGAGGGGACTACAGTGTTTCAGCCCCAGCATTTT.

The rearrangement joins TRBV27 to TRBJ2-3; 11 positions agree with TRBD2. Germline CDR1 and CDR2: MNHEY and SMNVEV (reference sequence). The length of the CDR3 is 15 residues. Trimming removed 3 bases from V and 5 bases from J; junction bases left unmatched: 4. This chain's CDR3 is CASSFTSGRRDTQYF. CDR3 nucleotide sequence: TGTGCCAGCAGTTTTACTAGCGGGAGACGAGATACGCAGTATTTT.

The chain employs TRBV5-1 and TRBJ2-1; TRBD1 aligns across 10 bases. The CDR3 is 16 amino acids. After removal of 4 bases from V and 6 bases from J, the junction contained 10 bases not matched to a gene. The V gene's germline CDR1 is SGHRS and CDR2 YFSETQ. The CDR3 loop is CASSRPGQGEVNEQFF. DNA of the CDR3: TGCGCCAGCAGCAGACCCGGACAGGGGGAAGTCAATGAGCAGTTCTTC.

The rearrangement links TRBV14 to TRBJ1-2, with 11 bases fitting TRBD1. J lost 6 bases, V lost 0 bases, and 3 bases had no gene match. Germline V gives CDR1 SGHDN, CDR2 FVKESK. This CDR3 has 15 residues. CDR3 DNA: TGTGCCAGCAGCCAAGATCTGGACAGGGGGCATGGCTACACCTTC. Amino acid sequence: CASSQDLDRGHGYTF. Looking up the rest from reference TRBV14 and TRBJ1-2 gives the full variable domain: EAGVTQFPSHSVIEKGQTVTLRCDPISGHDNLYWYRRVMGKEIKFLLHFVKESKQDESGMPNNRFLAERTGGTYSTLKVQPAELEDSGVYFCASSQDLDRGHGYTFGSGTRLTVV.

This chain joins TRBV2 and TRBJ2-1, with 8 bases identical to TRBD2. CDR3 length: 12 amino acids. The trim removed 8 bases at V and 10 bases at J, leaving 7 bases unmatched. Per the germline V gene, CDR1 is SNHLY and CDR2 is FYNNEI. DNA for the CDR3: TGTGCCAGCCGGGAGGGAATTTGGGAGCAGTTCTTC. This codes for CASREGIWEQFF.

V usage is TRBV4-1 and J usage is TRBJ2-7; 8 bases align to TRBD1. This CDR3 has 15 residues. Germline lookup yields CDR1 MGHRA and CDR2 YSYEKL. J was trimmed by 0 bases and V by 5 bases; bases with no gene match: 6. CDR3 sequence: CASSYRTGSSYEQYF. CDR3 nucleotide sequence: TGCGCCAGCAGCTACCGGACAGGGAGCTCCTACGAGCAGTACTTC.

The V gene is TRBV5-4, the J gene TRBJ2-7, with TRBD2 matching over 7 bases. Trimming cost V 4 bases and J 5 bases; bases outside gene matches: 12. CDR3 size: 15 residues. The germline V gene has CDR1 SGHNT and CDR2 YYREEE (reference sequence). CDR3 coding DNA: TGTGCCAGCAGCCCGAGCGGGAATGGGGTCAACGAGCAGTACTTC. It translates to CASSPSGNGVNEQYF.

This chain joins TRBV6-1 and TRBJ2-3; TRBD2 might be the D (5 bases). Germline CDR1 and CDR2: MNHNS and SASEGT. Between the trimmed V and J ends, which lost 3 bases and 4 bases, there was a span of 23 bases. This CDR3 spans 18 amino acids. CDR3 amino acids: CASSDVGWASFFPDTQYF. The CDR3 DNA is TGTGCCAGCAGTGACGTAGGGTGGGCTAGCTTCTTTCCAGATACGCAGTATTTT.

The rearrangement uses TRBV29-1 and TRBJ1-1, with D possibly matching TRBD1 (5 bases). The V gene lost 6 bases and the J gene lost 0 bases, with 14 bases spanning the gap. Germline loops: CDR1 SQVTM, CDR2 ANQGSEA. CDR3 length: 14 residues. As DNA, the CDR3 is TGCAGCGTCCTACCGGGCAGGGTGAACACTGAAGCTTTCTTT. This translates into CSVLPGRVNTEAFF.

The V gene is TRBV19, the J gene TRBJ1-1; no definite D call. This CDR3 has 13 residues. With 3 bases removed from V and 2 bases from J, the gap between germline ends came to 7 bases. CDR1 is LNHDA and CDR2 is SQIVND in the germline V gene (reference sequence). The CDR3 protein is CASSIALNTEAFF. CDR3 DNA sequence: TGTGCCAGTAGTATTGCCCTAAACACTGAAGCTTTCTTT.

The chain couples TRBV9 to TRBJ2-5, with 10 bases identical to TRBD2. Germline values: CDR1 SGDLS, CDR2 YYNGEE. The ends lost 0 bases at V and 1 base at J; junction bases unmatched: 12. The CDR3 covers 19 residues. CDR3 DNA: TGTGCCAGCAGCGTAGTGCCTAGCGGGAGTAGAGGGGGCCAAGAGACCCAGTACTTC. This gives the protein CASSVVPSGSRGGQETQYF.

The sample holds one count of this clone. This rearrangement joins TRBV14 to TRBJ2-2, with 10 bases that match TRBD1. The CDR3 length is 15 residues. With V trimmed by 4 bases and J by 5 bases, 4 bases remained unmatched. CDR1 and CDR2 (germline): SGHDN, FVKESK. Here the CDR3 reads CASSLDRGPTGELFF. The CDR3 DNA follows: TGTGCCAGCAGCCTAGACAGGGGGCCGACCGGGGAGCTGTTTTTT.

The V gene is TRBV23-1, the J gene TRBJ2-7; D is perhaps TRBD2 (6 bases). TRBV23-1 is filed as an ORF, its function uncertain. The CDR3 loop spans 13 amino acids. The germline V and J ends were trimmed by 8 bases and 6 bases, with 17 bases remaining between them. The CDR3 DNA sequence: TGCGCCAGCCCTACCCAGATCGGGGGCGAGCAGTACTTC. As protein: CASPTQIGGEQYF.

The chain has TRBV7-8 and TRBJ2-3, with 10 positions matching TRBD2. V dropped 0 bases and J dropped 10; count of bases not matched to a gene: 7. Germline V gene sequence: CDR1 SGHVS, CDR2 FQNEAQ. The CDR3 is 15 amino acids. CDR3 in amino acids: CASSLAAGTSVAQYF. In nucleotides, the CDR3 is TGTGCCAGCAGCTTAGCCGCCGGGACTAGCGTTGCGCAGTATTTT.